Listed below are T cell receptor beta chains from one sample, sequenced in a study of OX40 agonist ivuxolimab in advanced cancers. TCRdb's copy holds only in-frame clones and misses some; the assay was immunoSEQ multiplex PCR. The data show more than 45,000 clones, roughly 88% seen once. The sequencing here drew on CD4+ or CD8+ T cells sorted from blood, taken in a trial of the OX40 agonist ivuxolimab. All receptors derive from an adult with an advanced solid tumor such as melanoma, head and neck, liver or kidney cancer. The CDR3 runs from the conserved cysteine through the conserved F or W. D genes are given only for firm matches. Some rows mark clone size as missing; the rest say once, few, many or name a class of expanded clone.

TGTGCCAGCAGCCCGAGCGGGAGGAACGACGAGCAGTACTTC	CASSPSGRNDEQYF	NA	TRBD2	TRBV7-9	TRBJ2-7
TGCGCCAGCAGCGACGCTCGATGGCCAGATACGCAGTATTTT	CASSDARWPDTQYF	few	NA	TRBV5-1	TRBJ2-3
TGTGCCAGCAGTTTGAGCGGGAGAGGATCTGGCACAGATACGCAGTATTTT	CASSLSGRGSGTDTQYF	NA	TRBD2	TRBV28	TRBJ2-3
TGTGCCAGCAGCTTAGACGGCAATCAGCCCCAGCATTTT	CASSLDGNQPQHF	NA	NA	TRBV7-2	TRBJ1-5
TGTGCCAGCAGCTTCCCGACAGGGGGCTCGGATGAGCAGTTCTTC	CASSFPTGGSDEQFF	NA	TRBD1	TRBV5-4	TRBJ2-1
TGTGCCAGCAGTGCTTGGGGGATGACCTACGAGCAGTACTTC	CASSAWGMTYEQYF	NA	NA	TRBV6-1	TRBJ2-7
TGCGCCAGCAACTCTACCCGTCGGCTCGAGAACCTCTCCGCCAAAAACATTCAGTACTTC	CASNSTRRLENLSAKNIQYF	NA	NA	TRBV5-1	TRBJ2-4
TGTGCCACCTCCCCTCGGGGAGGAGGGTTCTACGAGCAGTACTTC	CATSPRGGGFYEQYF	once	NA	TRBV27	TRBJ2-7
TGTGCCAGTAGTATATCTAGCGCCAACACCGGGGAGCTGTTTTTT	CASSISSANTGELFF	NA	NA	TRBV19	TRBJ2-2
TGTGCCAGCAGCTTAGATCATCGGGGTGACAATTCACCCCTCCACTTT	CASSLDHRGDNSPLHF	NA	NA	TRBV11-2	TRBJ1-6
TGTGCCAGCAGTTACTCGTCAGGCGGTCAAGAGACCCAGTACTTC	CASSYSSGGQETQYF	once	NA	TRBV6-5	TRBJ2-5
TGTGCCAGCAGCTTACAGGCAGGGGGCCAAGAGACCCAGTACTTC	CASSLQAGGQETQYF	NA	TRBD1	TRBV7-3	TRBJ2-5
TGTGCCAGCGGCTACGAGCAGTACTTC	CASGYEQYF	once	NA	TRBV6-1	TRBJ2-7
TGTGCCAGCAGCCTTCAGGGGGCCCTCTCTCACTATGGCTACACCTTC	CASSLQGALSHYGYTF	NA	TRBD1	TRBV5-6	TRBJ1-2
TGCGCCAGCAGCTTCCGCCGGGCAGCGACAGGGGCGAGCGAGCAGTACTTC	CASSFRRAATGASEQYF	once	TRBD1	TRBV5-1	TRBJ2-7
TGTGCCAGCAGCTTACAAATGAACACCGGGGAGCTGTTTTTT	CASSLQMNTGELFF	NA	NA	TRBV7-2	TRBJ2-2
TGTGCCTGGAGCCTCGGCGGGCTAGGAAATCAGCCCCAGCATTTT	CAWSLGGLGNQPQHF	few	NA	TRBV30	TRBJ1-5
TGCGCCAGCAGCTTGGGCTACGAGCAGTACTTC	CASSLGYEQYF	NA	NA	TRBV5-1	TRBJ2-7
TGTGCCACCAGCAGTCAGGGGTACGGCTACGAGCAGTACTTC	CATSSQGYGYEQYF	once	NA	TRBV15	TRBJ2-7
TGTGCCATCAGTGATTTGGAGACCCAGTACTTC	CAISDLETQYF	NA	NA	TRBV10-3	TRBJ2-5
TGCAGCGTTGAACAGTACGTGAACACTGAAGCTTTCTTT	CSVEQYVNTEAFF	NA	NA	TRBV29-1	TRBJ1-1
TGCGCCAGCAGCTTGAGTCCGACTAGCGAATACAATGAGCAGTTCTTC	CASSLSPTSEYNEQFF	NA	TRBD2	TRBV5-1	TRBJ2-1
TGTGCCAGCAGCTTAACGGGACCCTACAATGAGCAGTTCTTC	CASSLTGPYNEQFF	NA	NA	TRBV7-3	TRBJ2-1
TGCGCCAGCAGGGGGACTATAGAGCAGTTCTTC	CASRGTIEQFF	NA	TRBD2	TRBV5-1	TRBJ2-1
TGCGCCAGTCGTGGGACTAGCCCGAACACCGGGGAGCTGTTTTTT	CASRGTSPNTGELFF	NA	TRBD2	TRBV5-1	TRBJ2-2
TGTGCCAGCAGTTACGAGGGCGCGGGCACTGAAGCTTTCTTT	CASSYEGAGTEAFF	NA	NA	TRBV6-5	TRBJ1-1
TGTGCCACCAGCAGAACAGGGCCTAGCGGGGCCTACAATGAGCAGTTCTTC	CATSRTGPSGAYNEQFF	NA	TRBD2	TRBV15	TRBJ2-1
TGTGCCAGCAGTGACAGGGGGCTGGAAGAGACCCAGTACTTC	CASSDRGLEETQYF	NA	TRBD1	TRBV2	TRBJ2-5
TGTGCCACTCAGAGAGGGGACAGGGGCTACACCTTC	CATQRGDRGYTF	few	TRBD1	TRBV28	TRBJ1-2
TGTGCCAGCAGCGTAAAGGGGGGTAGGGAGGAGACCCAGTACTTC	CASSVKGGREETQYF	NA	NA	TRBV9	TRBJ2-5
TGTGCCGGGGGAAGAGGGAGCACAGATACGCAGTATTTT	CAGGRGSTDTQYF	NA	NA	TRBV28	TRBJ2-3
TGTGCCAGCAGTTTTAGGCAGGGCCCCTACGAGCAGTACTTC	CASSFRQGPYEQYF	NA	NA	TRBV28	TRBJ2-7
TGCGCCAGCAGCCAAGATTTCCCTGGGGCGAGGGAGCAGTACTTC	CASSQDFPGAREQYF	medium-sized	NA	TRBV4-1	TRBJ2-7
TGTGCCAGCAGAAAGACCGTACCGACAAAGTCGGGCCAACGTCCTGATTTC	CASRKTVPTKSGQRPDF	NA	NA	TRBV5-4	TRBJ2-6
TGTGCCAGCAGCTTAGGTTTCGACTATGGCTACACCTTC	CASSLGFDYGYTF	NA	NA	TRBV11-2	TRBJ1-2
TGTGCCAGCAGCGTCGGTTATTCTAGCACAGATACGCAGTATTTT	CASSVGYSSTDTQYF	NA	NA	TRBV11-3	TRBJ2-3
TGTGCCAGCAGCGAGGGCGCATTTGGTTACAATGAGCAGTTCTTC	CASSEGAFGYNEQFF	NA	NA	TRBV9	TRBJ2-1
TGTGCCAGCAGCCCGAACCCCGGGTCCTATGGCTACACCTTC	CASSPNPGSYGYTF	NA	NA	TRBV7-3	TRBJ1-2
TGCGCCAGCAGCCCTCAGGGGCACTATGGCTACACCTTC	CASSPQGHYGYTF	NA	NA	TRBV4-1	TRBJ1-2
TGTGCCAGCGGGGGTGCGGGACAGTCGCTGCGCGAGCAGTACTTC	CASGGAGQSLREQYF	NA	NA	TRBV7-6	TRBJ2-7
TGTGCCAGCAGTTTATCGATAAGGTCGGGACAGAGCTATGGCTACACCTTC	CASSLSIRSGQSYGYTF	NA	TRBD1	TRBV27	TRBJ1-2
TGTGCCAGCAACGCACCAGGGCGGTTTTTCTATGGCTACACCTTC	CASNAPGRFFYGYTF	NA	NA	TRBV7-2	TRBJ1-2
TGCGCCAGCAGCCCCGGAATGGGGACAGATACGCAGTATTTT	CASSPGMGTDTQYF	NA	NA	TRBV10-1	TRBJ2-3
TGTGCCAGCAGCTTAGATCCCCTCGGGGACTGGGGCACAGATACGCAGTATTTT	CASSLDPLGDWGTDTQYF	NA	NA	TRBV11-2	TRBJ2-3
TGCGCCAGCAGCTTGTATGGAGCGGGAGAGGGGAATGAGCAGTTCTTC	CASSLYGAGEGNEQFF	NA	TRBD2	TRBV5-1	TRBJ2-1
TGTGCCAGCAGTGGGACAGGGGGCCAGGGAGGCTACACCTTC	CASSGTGGQGGYTF	few	TRBD1	TRBV6-6	TRBJ1-2
TGTGCCAGCATCTTACTAGCGAACCCCCAAGAGACCCAGTACTTC	CASILLANPQETQYF	NA	TRBD2	TRBV6-1	TRBJ2-5
TGTGCCACCAAGGGAGGGCATGTTTCCGAAAAACTGTTTTTT	CATKGGHVSEKLFF	once	NA	TRBV15	TRBJ1-4
TGTGCCAGCAGCCCCCCGGGGAAAGATACGCAGTATTTT	CASSPPGKDTQYF	NA	NA	TRBV6-4	TRBJ2-3
TGTGCCAGCAGTTACGAGTCGGGTGGGCAGTTCTTC	CASSYESGGQFF	once	NA	TRBV6-6	TRBJ2-1
TGTGCCAGCAGCCATAGGCTAGCGGAGGCCTCCTTGTGGGAGACCCAGTACTTC	CASSHRLAEASLWETQYF	NA	TRBD2	TRBV14	TRBJ2-5
TGTGCCAGCAGCTTGAGTGCCGGACCCGACAACAATCAGCCCCAGCATTTT	CASSLSAGPDNNQPQHF	NA	NA	TRBV5-6	TRBJ1-5
TGTGCCAGCAGCTTAACGAGCCCCGGGACAGGGGGTTCCGGGGAGCTGTTTTTT	CASSLTSPGTGGSGELFF	NA	TRBD1	TRBV7-3	TRBJ2-2